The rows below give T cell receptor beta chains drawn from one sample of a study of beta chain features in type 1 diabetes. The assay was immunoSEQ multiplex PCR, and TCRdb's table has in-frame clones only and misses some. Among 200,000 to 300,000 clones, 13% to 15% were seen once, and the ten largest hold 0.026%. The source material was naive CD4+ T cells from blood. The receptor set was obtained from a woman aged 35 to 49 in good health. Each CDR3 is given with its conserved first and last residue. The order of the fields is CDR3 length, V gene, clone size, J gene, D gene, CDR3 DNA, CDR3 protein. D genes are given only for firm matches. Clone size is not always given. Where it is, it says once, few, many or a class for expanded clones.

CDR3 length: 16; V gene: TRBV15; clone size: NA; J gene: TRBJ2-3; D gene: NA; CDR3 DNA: TGTGCCACCAGCAGAGATCGGGGTAGGGAGACAGATACGCAGTATTTT; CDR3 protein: CATSRDRGRETDTQYF
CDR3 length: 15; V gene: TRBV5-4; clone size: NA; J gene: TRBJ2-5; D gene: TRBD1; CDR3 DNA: TGTGCCAGCAGTACCGCCAGGGGGCACGAAGAGACCCAGTACTTC; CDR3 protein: CASSTARGHEETQYF
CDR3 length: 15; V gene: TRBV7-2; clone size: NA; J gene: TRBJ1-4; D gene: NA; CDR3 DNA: TGTGCCAGCACCCGCGAGGGGGGGCTTAGGGAAAAACTGTTTTTT; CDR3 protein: CASTREGGLREKLFF
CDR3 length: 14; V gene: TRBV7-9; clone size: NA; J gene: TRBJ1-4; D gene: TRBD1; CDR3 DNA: TGTGCCAGCAGCTTGGTCGGGACAGTTGAAAAACTGTTTTTT; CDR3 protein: CASSLVGTVEKLFF
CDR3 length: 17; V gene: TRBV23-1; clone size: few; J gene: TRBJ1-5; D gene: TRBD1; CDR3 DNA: TGCGCCAGCAGCCAGACAGGGGGTCGGCGTAGCAATCAGCCCCAGCATTTT; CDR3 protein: CASSQTGGRRSNQPQHF
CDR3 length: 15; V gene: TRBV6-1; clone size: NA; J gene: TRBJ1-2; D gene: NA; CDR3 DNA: TGTGCCAGCAGCCTCTACAGGACAGACAACTATGGCTACACCTTC; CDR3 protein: CASSLYRTDNYGYTF
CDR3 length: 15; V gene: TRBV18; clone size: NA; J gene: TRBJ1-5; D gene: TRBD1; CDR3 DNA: TGTGCCAGCTCACCACGAACAGGGGGTAATCAGCCCCAGCATTTT; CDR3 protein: CASSPRTGGNQPQHF
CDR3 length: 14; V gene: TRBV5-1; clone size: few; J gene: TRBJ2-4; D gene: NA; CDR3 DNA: TGCGCCAGCAGCGTCGGCGCCTTGGGCGACATTCAGTACTTC; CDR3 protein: CASSVGALGDIQYF
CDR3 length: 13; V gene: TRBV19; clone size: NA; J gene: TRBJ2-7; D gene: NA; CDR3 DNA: TGTGCCAGTAGTTTTCCGGGGGTAGACGAGCAGTACTTC; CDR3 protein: CASSFPGVDEQYF
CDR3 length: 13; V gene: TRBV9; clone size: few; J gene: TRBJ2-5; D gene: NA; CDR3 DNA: TGTGCCAGCAGCGTAAGCGGTCAAGAGACCCAGTACTTC; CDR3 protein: CASSVSGQETQYF
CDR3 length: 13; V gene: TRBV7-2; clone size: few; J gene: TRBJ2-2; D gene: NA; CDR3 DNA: TGTGCCAGCAGCTTTTCGCCGGGCGGGGAGCTGTTTTTT; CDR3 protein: CASSFSPGGELFF
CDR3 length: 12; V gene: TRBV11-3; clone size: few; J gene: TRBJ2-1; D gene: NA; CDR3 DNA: TGTGCCAGCAGCCGAAGACAAGGTGAGCAGTTCTTC; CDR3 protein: CASSRRQGEQFF
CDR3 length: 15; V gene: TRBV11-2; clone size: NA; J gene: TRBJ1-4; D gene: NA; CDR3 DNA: TGTGCCAGCAGCTTATTGGGCCAGGGGCAGACAAAACTGTTTTTT; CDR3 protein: CASSLLGQGQTKLFF
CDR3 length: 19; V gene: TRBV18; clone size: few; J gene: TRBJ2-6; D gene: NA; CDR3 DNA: TGTGCCAGCTCACCACCACGGACAAAGACTCACTCTGGGGCCAACGTCCTGACTTTC; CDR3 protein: CASSPPRTKTHSGANVLTF
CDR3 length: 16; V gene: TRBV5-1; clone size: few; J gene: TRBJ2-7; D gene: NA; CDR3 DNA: TGCGCCAGCAGCGCGCCGGGACTTACGTTAAAGTACGAGCAGTACTTC; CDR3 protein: CASSAPGLTLKYEQYF
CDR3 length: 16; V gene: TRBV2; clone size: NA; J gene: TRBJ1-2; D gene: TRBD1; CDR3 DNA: TGTGCCAGCAGTGAAGCGGGGGGGACAGGGGGCTATGGCTACACCTTC; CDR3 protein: CASSEAGGTGGYGYTF
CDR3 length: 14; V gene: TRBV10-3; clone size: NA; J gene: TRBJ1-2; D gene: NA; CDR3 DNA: TGTGCCATCAGGACGGGGGTTGTTTCCTATGGCTACACCTTC; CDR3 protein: CAIRTGVVSYGYTF
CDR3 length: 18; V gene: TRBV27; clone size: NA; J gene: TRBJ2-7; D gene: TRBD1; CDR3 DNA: TGTGCCAGCAGTTTATCCGGACTGACAGGGTTTGGGTCCTACGAGCAGTACTTC; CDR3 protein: CASSLSGLTGFGSYEQYF
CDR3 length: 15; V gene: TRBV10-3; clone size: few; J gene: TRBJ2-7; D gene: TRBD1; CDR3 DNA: TGTGCCATCAGTGCCCCGCAACAGGGGGCCTACGAGCAGTACTTC; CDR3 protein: CAISAPQQGAYEQYF
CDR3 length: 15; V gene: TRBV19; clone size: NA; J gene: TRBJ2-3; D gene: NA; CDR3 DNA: TGTGCCAGTAGGTCCCTTGGCGGGGGCACAGATACGCAGTATTTT; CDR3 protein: CASRSLGGGTDTQYF
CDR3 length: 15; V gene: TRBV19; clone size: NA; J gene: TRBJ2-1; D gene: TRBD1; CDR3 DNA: TGTGCCAGTAGTACGGACAGGGGCTCCTACAATGAGCAGTTCTTC; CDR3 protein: CASSTDRGSYNEQFF
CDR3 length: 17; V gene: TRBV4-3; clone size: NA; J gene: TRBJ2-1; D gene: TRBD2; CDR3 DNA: TGCGCCAGCACCGAACGTCTGGGGGAGGGCGTCTACAATGAGCAGTTCTTC; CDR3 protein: CASTERLGEGVYNEQFF
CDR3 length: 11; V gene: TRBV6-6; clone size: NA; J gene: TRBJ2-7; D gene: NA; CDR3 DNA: TGTGCCAGCAGTAATATCTACGAGCAGTACTTC; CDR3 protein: CASSNIYEQYF
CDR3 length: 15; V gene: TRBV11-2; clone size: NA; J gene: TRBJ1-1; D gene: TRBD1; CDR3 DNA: TGTGCCAGCAGCCGACCCAGGACAGGGTACACTGAAGCTTTCTTT; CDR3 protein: CASSRPRTGYTEAFF